This is a list of T cell receptor beta chains from one sample in a study of cytomegalovirus exposure and HLA in healthy donors. Method: immunoSEQ multiplex PCR; TCRdb's copy keeps in-frame clones and lacks some. The sample records roughly 190,000 clones, around 84% being singletons. Sequencing was performed on PBMCs. The receptors derive from a woman aged 50 to 65 in good health and CMV-seropositive. The CDR3 runs from the conserved cysteine through the conserved F or W. The D gene is left open where the match is weak. Expanded clones get a size class; other rows say once, few or many, or leave the size out.

TRBJ1-1,TRBV5-5,NA,NA,CASSSLGQKNTEAFF,TGTGCCAGCAGCTCATTGGGCCAAAAGAACACTGAAGCTTTCTTT
TRBJ2-7,TRBV5-6,few,NA,CASSLVSPYEQYF,TGTGCCAGCAGCTTGGTGTCTCCCTACGAGCAGTACTTC
TRBJ1-4,TRBV6-1,NA,NA,CASSEGGGVRRGDEKLFF,TGTGCCAGCAGTGAAGGGGGAGGGGTAAGGAGGGGAGACGAAAAACTGTTTTTT
TRBJ2-1,TRBV7-9,NA,NA,CASSTPVDSAPLSYNEQFF,TGTGCCAGCAGCACCCCAGTGGACTCCGCACCCCTCTCCTACAATGAGCAGTTCTTC
TRBJ2-5,TRBV6-6,NA,NA,CASRDTQETQYF,TGTGCCAGCAGGGACACTCAAGAGACCCAGTACTTC
TRBJ2-5,TRBV7-7,NA,TRBD1,CASSRGQGGSQETQYF,TGTGCTAGCAGCCGAGGACAGGGGGGATCCCAAGAGACCCAGTACTTC
TRBJ2-3,TRBV30,NA,NA,CAWSILAGSTDTQYF,TGTGCCTGGAGTATATTAGCTGGAAGCACAGATACGCAGTATTTT
TRBJ2-7,TRBV28,NA,NA,CASSSQGFEQYF,TGTGCCAGCAGTTCCCAGGGGTTCGAGCAGTACTTC
TRBJ1-4,TRBV6-6,NA,NA,CASSGSLLPEKLFF,TGTGCCAGCAGTGGGAGCCTCCTCCCAGAAAAACTGTTTTTT
TRBJ2-1,TRBV9,NA,TRBD2,CASSSIAGPGNEQFF,TGTGCCAGCAGCTCGATAGCGGGGCCAGGGAATGAGCAGTTCTTC
TRBJ1-5,TRBV5-8,few,NA,CASSSYSNQPQHF,TGTGCCAGCAGCTCCTATAGCAATCAGCCCCAGCATTTT
TRBJ2-3,TRBV2,NA,TRBD2,CAGPSGGVSTDTQYF,TGTGCCGGACCTAGCGGGGGGGTTAGCACAGATACGCAGTATTTT
TRBJ2-7,TRBV10-1,NA,TRBD1,CASSETGGSEQYF,TGCGCCAGCAGTGAAACAGGGGGCTCCGAGCAGTACTTC
TRBJ1-4,TRBV23-1,NA,NA,CASKGRPPVKREKLFF,TGCGCCAGCAAAGGTAGGCCCCCCGTTAAGCGGGAAAAACTGTTTTTT
TRBJ2-7,TRBV30,NA,TRBD1,CAWSKQGPTSYEQYF,TGTGCCTGGAGTAAACAGGGGCCGACCTCCTACGAGCAGTACTTC
TRBJ2-1,TRBV19,NA,TRBD2,CASSSRASGGVDEQFF,TGTGCCAGTAGTTCCCGAGCTAGCGGGGGCGTCGATGAGCAGTTCTTC
TRBJ2-1,TRBV30,NA,TRBD1,CAWSVTGGPREQFF,TGTGCCTGGAGTGTTACAGGGGGTCCGCGGGAGCAGTTCTTC
TRBJ1-1,TRBV5-1,few,NA,CASSHQPSDRNTEAFF,TGCGCCAGCAGCCACCAACCGTCGGACAGGAACACTGAAGCTTTCTTT
TRBJ2-2,TRBV4-1,NA,TRBD2,CASSQGGGARTGELFF,TGCGCCAGCAGCCAAGGCGGGGGGGCGCGGACCGGGGAGCTGTTTTTT
TRBJ1-6,TRBV6-6,NA,NA,CASSLRQNSPLHF,TGTGCCAGCAGTTTGAGACAGAATTCACCCCTCCACTTT
TRBJ2-7,TRBV5-1,NA,TRBD1,CASSWGQGVYEQYF,TGCGCCAGCAGCTGGGGGCAGGGGGTCTACGAGCAGTACTTC
TRBJ1-3,TRBV7-9,NA,NA,CASSSQGTGNTIYF,TGTGCCAGCAGCTCCCAGGGGACTGGAAACACCATATATTTT
TRBJ1-6,TRBV5-6,NA,NA,CASSPWSTSSYNSPLHF,TGTGCCAGCAGCCCGTGGAGCACCAGCTCCTATAATTCACCCCTCCACTTT